The present TCR beta chain was sequenced within a study of shared clonotypes between healthy human individuals. Findings of the study overall: It was only blood that was sampled, and tissue repertoires likely differ.

TCRdb's table, derived via immunoSEQ multiplex PCR, lists solely in-frame clones and lacks some. The data contain fewer than 600,000 clones, 75% to 85% of them singletons. As concerns this clone: Antigen unknown.

The sequenced sample was PBMCs. This TCR was sampled from a woman between 40 and 50 years old in good health. Some clones in this sample may be carry-over from other donors' samples.

In DNA form, the CDR3 reads TGTGCCTGGAGTGTAACGGGAGGCTATGAGCAGTTCTTC. Amino acids: CAWSVTGGYEQFF. The chain carries TRBV30 and TRBJ2-1; 7 bases line up with TRBD2. This CDR3 spans 13 amino acids. The V segment lost 0 bases and the J segment 8 bases; nucleotides outside the gene matches: 4. Germline V gives CDR1 GTSNPN, CDR2 SVGIG (reference sequence).